The source of this TCR beta chain is a study of CD8 T cells in ankylosing spondylitis. The study, taken as a whole, reports: The disease-linked clones had a CD8+ phenotype and low blood frequencies. Matched synovial fluid from ankylosing spondylitis patients was reported to be enriched for disease-linked clones. Eight or nine highly homologous variants made up a TCR beta motif that seemed to typify ankylosing spondylitis blood. Prior literature has documented some motif variants in synovial fluid and blood from reactive arthritis.

Generation of TCR beta libraries employed quantitative 5'-RACE incorporating molecular barcodes. Each CDR3 protein gets one entry after TCRdb re-called the 5' RACE reads with MiXCR. The sample shows a few hundred thousand distinct CDR3 sequences, under 25% of them seen only once. Of note for this clonotype: Its antigen is not known.

This CDR3 comprises 14 residues. Deletions cut 1 base from V and 1 base from J, with 8 bases between. The germline CDR1 and CDR2 sequences are DFQATT and SNEGSKA (reference sequence). The rearrangement uses TRBV20-1 and TRBJ2-1; D not resolved. Sequencing input: blood, either unsorted or a sorted T cell fraction (not recorded which). This TCR derives from a male donor with ankylosing spondylitis. CDR3 loop: CSARARASYNEQFF. CDR3 sequence (DNA): TGCAGTGCTAGAGCGCGTGCTTCCTACAATGAGCAGTTCTTC.